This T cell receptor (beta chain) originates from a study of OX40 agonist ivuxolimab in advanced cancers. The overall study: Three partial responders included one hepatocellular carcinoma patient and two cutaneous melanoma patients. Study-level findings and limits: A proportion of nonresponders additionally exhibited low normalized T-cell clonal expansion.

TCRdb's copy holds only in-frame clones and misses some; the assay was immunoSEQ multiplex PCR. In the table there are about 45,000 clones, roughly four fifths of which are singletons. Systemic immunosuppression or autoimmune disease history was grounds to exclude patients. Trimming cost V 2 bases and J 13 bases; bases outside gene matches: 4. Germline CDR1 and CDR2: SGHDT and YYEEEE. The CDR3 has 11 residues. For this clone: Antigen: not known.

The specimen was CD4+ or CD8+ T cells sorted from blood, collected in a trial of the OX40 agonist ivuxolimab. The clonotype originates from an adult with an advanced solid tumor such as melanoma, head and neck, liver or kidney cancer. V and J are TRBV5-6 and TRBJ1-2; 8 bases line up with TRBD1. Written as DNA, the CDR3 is TGTGCCAGCAGCTTACGGACAGGGCTCACCTTC. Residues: CASSLRTGLTF.